The 28 T cell receptor beta chains reported below all come from one sample, sequenced in a study of T cells in Graves' hyperthyroidism and ophthalmopathy (dated by TCRdb to between 2019 and 2020). Library preparation employed multiplex PCR. For sequencing, an Illumina HiSeq 2000 was employed. TCR beta CDR3 regions were amplified from RNA transcripts. For the first round of RT-PCR on the TCR CDR3, the HTBI primer set was used together with the Qiagen OneStep RT-PCR kit. The public reads were quality trimmed at Q25 with fastp and then assembled into clones with MiXCR by TCRdb, keeping productive beta chains. Every entry covers one CDR3 protein and lists the most common genes and DNA from its rows. The sample data list about 640,000 distinct CDR3 sequences, and less than 25% of these were observed just once. The ten largest clones represent more than 30% of the sample. The sample comprised blood. The receptors here all came from a man aged 25 to 40 with Graves' ophthalmopathy.

This chain joins TRBV6-1 and TRBJ1-4; no clear D gene. CDR3 length: 14 amino acids. The V gene's germline CDR1 is MNHNS and CDR2 SASEGT. Trimming pared 6 bases from V and 4 bases from J, leaving 12 bases between. The CDR3 spells CASSQRRVNEKLFF. DNA for the CDR3: TGTGCCAGCAGCCAAAGGAGGGTTAATGAAAAACTGTTTTTT.

The V call is TRBV20-1, the J call TRBJ2-2; 9 bases agree with TRBD2. Trimming took 0 bases from V and 5 from J; bases not matched to a gene: 10. The germline V gene encodes CDR1 DFQATT and CDR2 SNEGSKA (reference sequence). The CDR3 loop spans 17 amino acids. CDR3 in DNA: TGCAGTGCTAGAGATGGCTCGGCGGGAGGGCCAACCGGGGAGCTGTTTTTT. It specifies CSARDGSAGGPTGELFF.

This clonotype was detected only a few times. V and J are TRBV28 and TRBJ1-4; 8 bases agree with TRBD1. The CDR3 contains 16 residues. CDR1 and CDR2 from the germline V gene are MDHEN and SYDVKM. J lost 0 bases, V lost 8 bases, and 8 bases had no gene match. CDR3 sequence: CASVDREGATNEKLFF. The CDR3 bases are TGTGCCAGCGTGGACAGGGAAGGTGCAACTAATGAAAAACTGTTTTTT.

This clonotype came up a few times. The chain joins TRBV4-1 to TRBJ2-3; the D gene is possibly TRBD2 (5 bases). CDR1 and CDR2 from the germline V gene are MGHRA and YSYEKL. The CDR3 is 17 amino acids. The V end lost 0 bases, the J end lost 4 bases, and 17 bases lay between the germline ends. The CDR3 DNA reads TGCGCCAGCAGCCAAGAGGAGTGGGGAGTGGAGTCAGATACGCAGTATTTT. Amino acid sequence: CASSQEEWGVESDTQYF.

This clonotype was found many times. The V gene is TRBV20-1, the J gene TRBJ2-7; TRBD1 matches 7 bases. Germline CDR1 is DFQATT and CDR2 is SNEGSKA (reference sequence). This CDR3 is 12 amino acids long. V was pared by 6 bases and J by 3 bases, with 5 bases of the junction left unmatched. The CDR3 nucleotides are TGCAGTGCCCTAAGGGACAGCTACGAGCAGTACTTC. Protein sequence: CSALRDSYEQYF.

Concerning this clonotype: This may be a read error: a much more frequent sequence differs by one nucleotide. The chain joins TRBV7-2 to TRBJ2-3; no definite D call. The CDR3 runs 14 residues. Trimming shortened V by 3 bases and J by 2 bases, and 9 bases separated the two germline ends. Germline lookup yields CDR1 SGHTA and CDR2 FQGNSA. For the CDR3, the DNA is TGTGCCAGCAGCTTGTCTAACGCCACAGATACGCAGTATTTT. Its translation: CASSLSNATDTQYF.

This clonotype occurred once. The chain links TRBV12-3 or TRBV12-4 to TRBJ2-3; possibly TRBD2 for D (6 bases). Trimming stripped 6 bases from V and 2 bases from J, with 15 bases between. This CDR3 spans 15 amino acids. The CDR3 region has the DNA TGTGCCAGCAGCTTGGGACTCGACCTCACAGATACGCAGTATTTT. Translating it yields CASSLGLDLTDTQYF.

Only a few counts were recorded for this clonotype. The chain recombines TRBV27 with TRBJ2-7, with D perhaps TRBD1 or TRBD2 (5 bases each). Germline values: CDR1 MNHEY, CDR2 SMNVEV (reference sequence). V was clipped by 8 bases and J by 2 bases, with 13 bases between them. The CDR3 spans 13 residues. CDR3 sequence reads: CASWDGVPYEQYF. The CDR3 nucleotides are TGTGCCAGCTGGGACGGGGTCCCCTACGAGCAGTACTTC.

This clonotype appeared a few times. The genes are TRBV6-1 and TRBJ2-7, with TRBD2 as a possible D gene (5 bases). The CDR3 is made up of 11 amino acids. Trimming shortened V by 7 bases and J by 8 bases, and 12 bases separated the two germline ends. Germline V CDR1 and CDR2: MNHNS, SASEGT. The CDR3 here is CASTLGFQQYF. The DNA of the CDR3 is TGTGCCAGCACACTAGGTTTCCAGCAGTACTTC.

This clonotype was counted at least ten times. This chain uses TRBV12-3 or TRBV12-4 with TRBJ1-1; D possibly corresponds to TRBD1 (6 bases). V was cut by 8 bases and J by 6 bases, with 22 bases left in between. The CDR3 spans 15 residues. The CDR3 sequence: CASSVTGMGRAEAFF. CDR3 DNA: TGTGCCAGCTCCGTCACAGGGATGGGACGGGCTGAAGCTTTCTTT.

This clonotype was detected many times. The genes are TRBV11-1 and TRBJ2-7; D not certain. CDR1 and CDR2 (germline): SGHAT, FQDESV (reference sequence). This CDR3 region has 13 residues. The V end was cut by 1 base, the J end by 3 bases, with 7 bases between. CDR3: CASSLGSNYEQYF. The CDR3 DNA follows: TGTGCCAGCAGCTTAGGCAGCAACTACGAGCAGTACTTC.

This clonotype was observed a handful of times. This chain uses TRBV12-3 or TRBV12-4 with TRBJ2-1; D remains unclear. The V and J ends lost 4 bases and 6 bases respectively, with 10 bases between them. This CDR3 has 13 amino acids. The CDR3 sequence is CASSSVMGNEQFF. The CDR3 coding sequence is TGTGCCAGCAGTTCGGTTATGGGCAATGAGCAGTTCTTC.

This chain joins TRBV6-2 or TRBV6-3 and TRBJ2-7, with TRBD2 as a possible D gene (7 bases). Germline-derived CDR1 and CDR2 are MNHEY and SVGEGT. V shed 5 bases and J shed 6 bases, with 20 bases lying between them. This CDR3 has 15 residues. DNA for the CDR3: TGTGCCAGCAGTCCTCCGCTAGGGGGGGTCAGCGAGCAGTACTTC. Its protein is CASSPPLGGVSEQYF.

This clonotype has more than one count but fewer than ten. This rearrangement joins TRBV20-1 to TRBJ1-5, with 7 nucleotides matching TRBD1. The CDR3 covers 17 residues. Trimming at V came to 4 bases and at J to 3 bases, leaving 15 bases not matched to a gene. Germline CDR1 and CDR2: DFQATT and SNEGSKA (reference sequence). The CDR3 region has the DNA TGCAGTGCTAAACCTGGGGGGTCAGGGGGGGTCAATCAGCCCCAGCATTTT. This translates into CSAKPGGSGGVNQPQHF.

Regarding this clonotype: This CDR3 fails to terminate in the conserved phenylalanine or tryptophan, so it likely reflects a read error. V and J are TRBV18 and TRBJ2-5; D gene uncertain. This CDR3 is built from 14 residues. Germline assignment: CDR1 KGHSH and CDR2 LQKENI. Trimming cost V 2 bases and J 9 bases, with 16 bases left between them. This CDR3 is CASSPGIHKRSQYL. CDR3 DNA: TGTGCCAGCTCACCAGGGATCCACAAGAGATCCCAGTACTTA.

This clonotype appeared a few times. V is TRBV19 and J is TRBJ1-1, with TRBD1 matching over 10 bases. CDR1 is LNHDA and CDR2 is SQIVND in the germline V gene (reference sequence). V lost 4 bases, J lost 0 bases, and 8 bases stayed unmatched. The CDR3 covers 17 residues. CDR3 loop: CASSSRDRGRMNTEAFF. The DNA for the CDR3 is TGTGCCAGTAGTAGCCGGGACAGGGGTAGGATGAACACTGAAGCTTTCTTT.

The J gene is TRBJ1-2, the V gene TRBV2; 8 nucleotides align to TRBD1. J gave up 4 bases and V 5 bases, and 9 bases lay outside the gene matches. CDR1 and CDR2 from the germline V gene are SNHLY and FYNNEI. The CDR3 consists of 15 residues. The CDR3 DNA follows: TGTGCCAGCAGTCGCGGACAGGGAATCAGCTATGGCTACACCTTC. This sequence encodes CASSRGQGISYGYTF.

In DNA, the CDR3 is TGCGCCAGCAGCCGGGACGGCCCCAATCAGCCCCAGCATTTT. Amino acids: CASSRDGPNQPQHF. The chain uses TRBV10-2 and TRBJ1-5; the D gene is possibly TRBD1 (5 bases). Germline CDR1 reads WSHSY; CDR2 reads SAAADI. The CDR3 totals 14 residues. V was cut by 6 bases and J by 3 bases, with 12 bases left in between.

This clonotype has more than one count but fewer than ten. The chain links TRBV24-1 to TRBJ2-2; perhaps D is TRBD1 or TRBD2 (7 bases each). The CDR3 has 15 amino acids. V gave up 7 bases and J gave up 2 bases, with 13 bases separating them. The germline CDR1 and CDR2 sequences are KGHDR and SFDVKD. DNA of the CDR3: TGTGCCACCAGCGGGGGGACAGCTAACACCGGGGAGCTGTTTTTT. Amino acids: CATSGGTANTGELFF.

As for this clonotype: This could be a read error, since a much larger clone is one nucleotide away. The rearrangement joins TRBV28 to TRBJ2-1, with unresolved D. Per germline, CDR1 MDHEN and CDR2 SYDVKM. This CDR3 contains 12 residues. CDR3 bases: TGTGCCAGCAGTGTTACATACAATAAGCAGTTCTTC. Translation gives CASSVTYNKQFF.

Of note for this clonotype: The junction and the germline gene differ at one end; a read error may be behind it. The V call is TRBV6-2 or TRBV6-3, the J call TRBJ2-7; D unresolved. This CDR3 has 14 residues. Per the germline V gene, CDR1 is MNHEY and CDR2 is SVGEGT. Here the CDR3 reads CASTGSSSSYERYF. The CDR3 DNA follows: TGTGCCAGCACCGGCTCATCCAGCTCCTACGAGCGGTACTTC.

There are a few counts of this clonotype. The chain uses TRBV20-1 and TRBJ1-4; the D gene is possibly TRBD1 (5 bases). Between the trimmed V and J ends, which lost 6 bases and 8 bases, there was a span of 19 bases. CDR3 size: 14 residues. The germline V gene has CDR1 DFQATT and CDR2 SNEGSKA (reference sequence). CDR3 nucleotides: TGCAGTGCCCCCTGGGCAGGGATGGGAGAAAAACTGTTTTTT. This translates into CSAPWAGMGEKLFF.

This clonotype was observed a handful of times. This chain links TRBV6-4 with TRBJ2-5, with D maybe TRBD1 (6 bases). Looked up from germline, CDR1 is MRHNA and CDR2 is SNTAGT. This CDR3 is 13 amino acids long. Trimming shortened V by 6 bases and J by 1 base, and 9 bases separated the two germline ends. CDR3 coding DNA: TGTGCCAGCAGAAGGACAGTCCAAGAGACCCAGTACTTC. Translation gives CASRRTVQETQYF.

For this clonotype: This may be a read error: a much more frequent sequence differs by one nucleotide. The chain carries TRBV28 and TRBJ2-1; TRBD1 might be the D (5 bases). The CDR3 covers 14 residues. Trimming took off 8 bases at V and 1 base at J, with 12 bases between the two ends. CDR1 and CDR2 (germline): MDHEN, SYDVKM. The CDR3 region is CASPTPGSYNEQFF. CDR3 DNA sequence: TGTGCCAGCCCAACCCCAGGGTCCTACAATGAGCAGTTCTTC.

The genes are TRBV6-1 and TRBJ1-5; D remains unclear. Trimming stripped 2 bases from V and 4 bases from J, with 6 bases between. The CDR3 is 13 amino acids. From germline, CDR1 is MNHNS and CDR2 SASEGT. CDR3 sequence reads: CASSENWNQPQHF. The DNA for the CDR3 is TGTGCCAGCAGTGAAAACTGGAATCAGCCCCAGCATTTT.

The V call is TRBV5-1, the J call TRBJ2-3; 9 bases map to TRBD2. This CDR3 is 17 amino acids long. Germline V gives CDR1 SGHRS, CDR2 YFSETQ. V trimming: 0 bases; J trimming: 0 bases; junction bases outside the gene matches: 5. The CDR3 protein is CASSLDPSGTSTDTQYF. The CDR3 nucleotides are TGCGCCAGCAGCTTGGACCCTAGCGGGACAAGCACAGATACGCAGTATTTT.

This clonotype was recorded only once. This may stem from a read error, because a much larger clone lies one nucleotide away. The chain carries TRBV5-5 and TRBJ1-1; D not resolved. Germline assignment: CDR1 SGHKS and CDR2 YYEKEE (reference sequence). Trimming took off 2 bases at V and 0 bases at J, with 11 bases between the two ends. There are 15 residues in the CDR3. The CDR3 DNA follows: TGTGCCAGCAGCTTTTCCGGCGTCATGAACACTGAAGCTTTCTTT. It yields the protein CASSFSGVMNTEAFF.

Only a few counts were recorded for this clonotype. This chain connects TRBV9 to TRBJ2-2, with 9 bases aligning to TRBD2. Germline V gives CDR1 SGDLS, CDR2 YYNGEE. Trimming took 0 bases from V and 4 from J; bases not matched to a gene: 1. CDR3 length: 15 residues. The CDR3 loop reads CASSVALAGTGELFF. The CDR3 DNA sequence: TGTGCCAGCAGCGTAGCACTAGCGGGCACCGGGGAGCTGTTTTTT. The whole variable domain, filled in from reference TRBV9 and TRBJ2-2, reads DSGVTQTPKHLITATGQRVTLRCSPRSGDLSVYWYQQSLDQGLQFLIQYYNGEERAKGNILERFSAQQFPDLHSELNLSSLELGDSALYFCASSVALAGTGELFFGEGSRLTVL.